This entry is about one T cell receptor (beta chain). The sample originates from a study of CD8+CD57+ T cells in acquired aplastic anemia. Those patients picked for sequencing had displayed CD8+CD57+ cell expansion on flow cytometry. Germline values: CDR1 MGHRA, CDR2 YSYEKL. The V end was cut by 2 bases, the J end by 1 base, with 12 bases between. This CDR3 contains 15 residues. TCR beta VDJ and CDR3 profiles were obtained from a genomic DNA template. Each CDR3 protein gets one entry after TCRdb re-called the reads with MiXCR. The sample holds 75,000 to 80,000 distinct CDR3 sequences, under 80% seen once.

The receptor was derived from a human donor with aplastic anemia. The rearrangement uses TRBV4-1 and TRBJ2-7; D is uncertain. What was sequenced was sorted CD4+, CD8+, or CD8+CD57+ T cells (not recorded which) from PBMCs. The CDR3 protein is CASSQSQDGSYEQYF. The CDR3 DNA sequence: TGCGCCAGCAGCCAAAGCCAAGACGGATCCTACGAGCAGTACTTC.